The text below deals with one T cell receptor (beta chain). What it binds is not known. V dropped 7 bases and J dropped 6 bases, with 16 bases sitting between them. The germline gives CDR1 MNHEY, CDR2 SMNVEV (reference sequence). This CDR3 region has 14 residues. The data were taken from a study of graft-versus-host responses after intestinal transplantation. Study findings and constraints: Allografts of one patient group, those with graft-donor T cell macrochimerism, had high graft-versus-host to host-versus-graft clonal ratios.

Clones were sequenced by immunoSEQ multiplex PCR, and TCRdb holds only the in-frame ones, with some missing. The profile shows over 90,000 clones, around 92% of them singletons. Sequencing was performed on unstimulated CD4+ T cells sorted from spleen or lymph node cells, taken before transplant. The clonotype comes from a human donor who was the organ donor for an intestinal transplant. The genes are TRBV27 and TRBJ1-5; D may be TRBD1 (5 bases). The CDR3 is CASNEIAGIQPQHF. DNA of the CDR3: TGTGCCAGCAATGAAATTGCAGGGATTCAGCCCCAGCATTTT.